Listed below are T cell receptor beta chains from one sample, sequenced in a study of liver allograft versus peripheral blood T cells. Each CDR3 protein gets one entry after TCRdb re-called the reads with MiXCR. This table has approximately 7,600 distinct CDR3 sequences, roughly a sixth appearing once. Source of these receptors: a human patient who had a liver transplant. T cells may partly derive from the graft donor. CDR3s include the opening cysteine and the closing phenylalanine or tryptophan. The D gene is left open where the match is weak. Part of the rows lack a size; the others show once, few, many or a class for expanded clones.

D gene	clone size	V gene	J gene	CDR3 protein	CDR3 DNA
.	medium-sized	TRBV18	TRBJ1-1	CASSPGQRGTEAFF	TGTGCCAGCTCACCCGGACAGCGGGGCACTGAAGCTTTCTTT
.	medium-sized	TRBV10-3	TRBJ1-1	CAISAPGGTEAFF	TGTGCCATCAGTGCCCCCGGGGGCACTGAAGCTTTCTTT
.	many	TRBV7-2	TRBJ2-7	CASSLNRSGKQYF	TGTGCCAGCAGCTTAAACCGATCTGGTAAGCAGTACTTC
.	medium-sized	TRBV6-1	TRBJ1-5	CASGPLYLSHQPQHF	TGTGCCAGCGGCCCATTGTACCTTTCCCATCAGCCCCAGCATTTT
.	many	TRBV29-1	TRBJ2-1	CSVGDNEQFF	TGCAGCGTTGGAGACAATGAGCAGTTCTTC
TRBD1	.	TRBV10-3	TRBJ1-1	CAISAGTANTEAFF	TGTGCCATCAGTGCGGGGACAGCGAACACTGAAGCTTTCTTT
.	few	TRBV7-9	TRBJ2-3	CASSFRQMTDTQYF	TGTGCCAGCAGCTTCCGACAGATGACAGATACGCAGTATTTT
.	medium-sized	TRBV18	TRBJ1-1	CASSTGRANTEAFF	TGTGCCAGCTCGACGGGCAGGGCCAACACTGAAGCTTTCTTT
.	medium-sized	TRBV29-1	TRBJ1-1	CSVDSMSTEAFF	TGCAGCGTTGACAGTATGAGCACTGAAGCTTTCTTT
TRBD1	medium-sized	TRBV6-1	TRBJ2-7	CASSLTGLGEQYF	TGTGCCAGCAGTTTGACAGGGTTGGGGGAGCAGTACTTC
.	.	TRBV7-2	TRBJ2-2	CASSFSTTKGELFF	TGTGCCAGCAGCTTCTCCACAACTAAAGGGGAGCTGTTTTTT
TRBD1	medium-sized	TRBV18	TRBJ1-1	CASSATGGTEAFF	TGTGCCAGCTCAGCGACAGGGGGCACTGAAGCTTTCTTT
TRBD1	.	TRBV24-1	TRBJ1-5	CATSDTSGGEGQPQHF	TGTGCCACCAGTGATACATCAGGGGGCGAGGGGCAGCCCCAGCATTTT
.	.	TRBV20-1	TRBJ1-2	CSAPIGGSGGYTF	TGCAGTGCCCCTATCGGGGGGTCGGGTGGCTACACCTTC
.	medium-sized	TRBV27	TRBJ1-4	CASRYIGPTNEKLFF	TGTGCCAGCAGGTACATCGGGCCAACTAATGAAAAACTGTTTTTT
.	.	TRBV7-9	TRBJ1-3	CASSFSGGANTIYF	TGTGCCAGCAGCTTTAGCGGGGGGGCTAACACCATATATTTT
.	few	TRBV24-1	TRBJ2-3	CATSDQGHTQYF	TGTGCCACCAGTGATCAGGGCCATACGCAGTATTTT
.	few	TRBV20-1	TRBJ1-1	CSAIKGGPAEAFF	TGCAGTGCTATAAAGGGGGGACCCGCTGAAGCTTTCTTT
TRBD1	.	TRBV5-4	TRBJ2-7	CASSYPGQIEQYF	TGTGCCAGCAGCTATCCGGGACAGATCGAGCAGTACTTC
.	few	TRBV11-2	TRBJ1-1	CASSLARTEAFF	TGTGCCAGCAGCTTAGCCAGGACTGAAGCTTTCTTT
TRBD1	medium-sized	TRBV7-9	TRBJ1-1	CASSAQGRLTEAFF	TGTGCCAGCAGCGCACAGGGGCGGCTCACTGAAGCTTTCTTT
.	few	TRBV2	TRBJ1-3	CASRWGGLSGNTIYF	TGTGCCAGCAGGTGGGGGGGGCTCTCTGGAAACACCATATATTTT
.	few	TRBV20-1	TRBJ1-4	CSAPEGLLNEKLFF	TGCAGTGCTCCAGAGGGACTCCTTAATGAAAAACTGTTTTTT
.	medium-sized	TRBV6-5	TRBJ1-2	CASSYGYRESNYGYTF	TGTGCCAGCAGTTACGGATACAGGGAATCTAACTATGGCTACACCTTC
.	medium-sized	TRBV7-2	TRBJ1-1	CASSLVGQMNTEAFF	TGTGCCAGCAGCTTAGTCGGGCAGATGAACACTGAAGCTTTCTTT
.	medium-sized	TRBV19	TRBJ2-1	CASSIFLGGPNNEQFF	TGTGCCAGTAGTATCTTCCTGGGGGGGCCGAACAATGAGCAGTTCTTC
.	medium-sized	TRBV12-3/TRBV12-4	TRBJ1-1	CASSIGQMNTEAFF	TGTGCCAGCAGTATCGGACAGATGAACACTGAAGCTTTCTTT
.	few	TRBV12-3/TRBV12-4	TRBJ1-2	CASSLRANYGYTF	TGTGCCAGCAGTTTAAGAGCTAACTATGGCTACACCTTC
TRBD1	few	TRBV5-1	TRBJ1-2	CASSLEGGRGTYGYTF	TGCGCCAGCAGCTTGGAAGGGGGCAGGGGGACCTATGGCTACACCTTC
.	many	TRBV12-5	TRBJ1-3	CASGLAKEGYYGDTIYF	TGTGCTAGTGGTTTGGCCAAAGAGGGGTATTATGGAGACACCATATATTTT
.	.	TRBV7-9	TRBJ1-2	CASSYDSYGYTF	TGTGCCAGCAGCTACGACAGCTATGGCTACACCTTC
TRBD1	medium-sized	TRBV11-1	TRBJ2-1	CASSLSGQGYYNEQFF	TGTGCCAGCAGCCTGTCAGGACAGGGTTATTACAATGAGCAGTTCTTC
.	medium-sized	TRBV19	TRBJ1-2	CASSLGMNYGYTF	TGTGCCAGTAGTTTAGGGATGAACTATGGCTACACCTTC
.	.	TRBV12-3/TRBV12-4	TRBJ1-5	CASSLEGGSQPQHF	TGTGCCAGCAGTTTAGAGGGGGGGAGTCAGCCCCAGCATTTT
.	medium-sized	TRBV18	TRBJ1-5	CASSPRGGNQPQHF	TGTGCCAGCTCACCAAGAGGGGGCAATCAGCCCCAGCATTTT
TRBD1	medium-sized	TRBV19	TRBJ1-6	CASSIDPSGQVNSPLHF	TGTGCCAGTAGTATAGATCCCTCGGGACAGGTCAATTCACCCCTCCACTTT
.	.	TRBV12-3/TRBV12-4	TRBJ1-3	CVSSPMSSGNTIYF	TGTGTCAGCAGCCCGATGAGCTCTGGAAACACCATATATTTT
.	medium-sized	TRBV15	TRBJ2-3	CATSRDSRLPGMDTQYF	TGTGCCACCAGCAGAGATAGCAGGCTCCCGGGTATGGATACGCAGTATTTT
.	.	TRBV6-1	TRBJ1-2	CASSYGSGREARGYTF	TGTGCCAGCAGTTACGGGTCCGGACGGGAGGCACGGGGCTACACCTTC
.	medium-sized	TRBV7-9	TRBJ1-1	CASRKQGGMNTEAFF	TGTGCCAGCAGGAAACAGGGAGGGATGAACACTGAAGCTTTCTTT
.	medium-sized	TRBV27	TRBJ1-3	CASGRRGGNTIYF	TGTGCCAGCGGGAGGAGGGGTGGAAACACCATATATTTT
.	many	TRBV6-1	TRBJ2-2	CASSGAGELFF	TGTGCCAGCAGTGGGGCCGGGGAGCTGTTTTTT
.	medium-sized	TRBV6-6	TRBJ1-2	CASSIQGSQGYTF	TGTGCCAGCAGCATACAGGGAAGTCAAGGCTACACCTTC
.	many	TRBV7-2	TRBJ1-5	CASSLWASNQPQHF	TGTGCCAGCAGCTTGTGGGCTAGCAATCAGCCCCAGCATTTT
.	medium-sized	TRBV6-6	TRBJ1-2	CASSPGGLNYGYTF	TGTGCCAGCAGCCCGGGGGGCTTAAACTATGGCTACACCTTC
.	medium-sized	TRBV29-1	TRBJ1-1	CSVFSGHPNTEAFF	TGCAGCGTTTTCTCGGGACACCCAAACACTGAAGCTTTCTTT
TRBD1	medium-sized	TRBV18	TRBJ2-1	CASSPGQGPNEQFF	TGTGCCAGCTCACCCGGACAGGGCCCTAATGAGCAGTTCTTC
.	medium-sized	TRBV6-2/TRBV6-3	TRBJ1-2	CASSPRVGGYTF	TGTGCCAGCAGTCCCAGGGTTGGCGGCTACACCTTC
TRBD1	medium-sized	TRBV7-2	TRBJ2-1	CASSSSGTAYNEQFF	TGTGCCAGCAGCTCGTCCGGGACAGCTTACAATGAGCAGTTCTTC
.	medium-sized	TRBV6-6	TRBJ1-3	CASSYPGGVGNTIYF	TGTGCCAGCAGTTACCCGGGTGGCGTTGGAAACACCATATATTTT
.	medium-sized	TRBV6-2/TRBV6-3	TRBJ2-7	CASSQTQPGYEQYF	TGTGCCAGCAGTCAGACACAGCCTGGCTACGAGCAGTACTTC
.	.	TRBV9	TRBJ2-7	CASSVGGFSYEQYF	TGTGCCAGCAGCGTGGGGGGATTCTCCTACGAGCAGTACTTC
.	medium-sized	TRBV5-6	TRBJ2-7	CASSLVGQLSYEQYF	TGTGCCAGCAGCTTGGTTGGACAACTTTCTTACGAGCAGTACTTC
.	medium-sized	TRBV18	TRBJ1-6	CASSPAPVSDSPLHF	TGTGCCAGCTCACCTGCTCCCGTTTCGGATTCACCCCTCCACTTT
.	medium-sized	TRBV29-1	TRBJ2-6	CSVEVGGTSGANVLTF	TGCAGCGTTGAAGTAGGGGGTACCTCTGGGGCCAACGTCCTGACTTTC
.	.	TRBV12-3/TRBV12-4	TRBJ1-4	CASSLIDRGKLFF	TGTGCCAGCAGTTTAATCGACCGGGGAAAACTGTTTTTT
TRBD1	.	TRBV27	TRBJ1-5	CATKSQGRWSNQPQHF	TGTGCCACCAAATCACAGGGGAGATGGAGCAATCAGCCCCAGCATTTT